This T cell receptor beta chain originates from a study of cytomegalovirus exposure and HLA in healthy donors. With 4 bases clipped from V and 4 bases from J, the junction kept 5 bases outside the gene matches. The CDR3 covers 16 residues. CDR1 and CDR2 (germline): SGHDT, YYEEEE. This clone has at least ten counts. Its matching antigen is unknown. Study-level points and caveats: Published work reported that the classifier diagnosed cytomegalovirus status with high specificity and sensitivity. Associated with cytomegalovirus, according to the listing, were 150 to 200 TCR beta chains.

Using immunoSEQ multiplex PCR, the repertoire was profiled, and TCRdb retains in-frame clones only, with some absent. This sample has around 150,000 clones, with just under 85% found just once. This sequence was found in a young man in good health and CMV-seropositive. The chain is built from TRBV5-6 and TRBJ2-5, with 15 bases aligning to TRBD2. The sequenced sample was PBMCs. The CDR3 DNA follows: TGTGCCAGCAGCCTCTGGACTAGCGGGGGGGCAGAGACCCAGTACTTC. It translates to CASSLWTSGGAETQYF.